The 10 T cell receptor beta chains below come from one sample, sequenced in a study of molecular identifiers for immune sequencing clone quantification. TCRdb reprocessed the PCR reads via MiXCR and lists one record per CDR3 protein. The repertoire holds under 85,000 distinct CDR3 sequences, with about a sixth as singletons. Sequencing used naive CD8+ T cells from blood, with Jurkat cell RNA spiked in. Documented subset: FACS-sorted CD8+CD4-CCR7+CD45RA+ naive T cells. These receptors came from a human donor in good health. Some libraries in this study had Jurkat cell RNA spiked in.

This clonotype showed up many times. The rearrangement links TRBV6-6 to TRBJ2-1; TRBD2 matches 12 bases. The CDR3 runs 16 residues. Germline V gene lookup returns CDR1 MNHNY and CDR2 SVGAGI (reference sequence). V shed 6 bases and J 2 bases; nucleotides not matched to a gene: 5. The CDR3 coding sequence is TGTGCCAGCAGACTAGCGGGAGGTCGGACCTACAATGAGCAGTTCTTC. Protein: CASRLAGGRTYNEQFF.

This clonotype was seen ten or more times. This chain connects TRBV9 to TRBJ2-7; D is possibly TRBD1 (5 bases). Deletions cut 4 bases from V and 4 bases from J, with 24 bases between. Germline V gives CDR1 SGDLS, CDR2 YYNGEE. This CDR3 has 17 amino acids. The DNA of the CDR3 is TGTGCCAGCAGCTCCCAGGGTCTTGTCCTCCTGCTATACGAGCAGTACTTC. Encoded protein: CASSSQGLVLLLYEQYF. Filled out from reference TRBV9 and TRBJ2-7, the complete variable domain reads DSGVTQTPKHLITATGQRVTLRCSPRSGDLSVYWYQQSLDQGLQFLIQYYNGEERAKGNILERFSAQQFPDLHSELNLSSLELGDSALYFCASSSQGLVLLLYEQYFGPGTRLTVT.

This clonotype was seen at least ten times. The rearrangement joins TRBV4-3 to TRBJ2-7, with TRBD2 matching over 7 bases. The CDR3 consists of 14 residues. The V gene end was trimmed by 1 base and the J gene end by 5 bases; junction bases not matched to a gene: 5. Germline V gene sequence: CDR1 LGHNA, CDR2 YSLEER. Written as DNA, the CDR3 is TGCGCCAGCAGCCAAGTCGGCGGGAGTAACGAGCAGTACTTC. Translating it yields CASSQVGGSNEQYF.

This clonotype was observed a handful of times. This CDR3 fails to terminate in the conserved phenylalanine or tryptophan, so it likely reflects a read error. This chain connects TRBV6-5 to TRBJ1-1, with 8 bases aligning to TRBD1. CDR3 size: 15 residues. V was pared by 6 bases and J by 3 bases, with 9 bases of the junction left unmatched. Germline CDR1 and CDR2: MNHEY and SVGAGI. As DNA, the CDR3 is TGTGCCAGCAGACCGGACAGGGCACAGGACACTGAAGCTTTCTCT. As protein: CASRPDRAQDTEAFS.

This clonotype was detected a few times. A much bigger clone sits one base away, suggesting this may be a read error. The chain is built from TRBV11-2 and TRBJ2-5, with D possibly matching TRBD2 (5 bases). The CDR3 runs 16 residues. Germline V lookup: CDR1 SGHAT, CDR2 FQNNGV. Here the CDR3 reads CASSLVRTGKQEAQYF. The CDR3 region has the DNA TGTGCCAGCAGCTTAGTTAGGACTGGGAAACAAGAGGCCCAGTACTTC.

Remarks on this clonotype: With a much larger clone just one base away, this may be a read error. CDR3 in amino acids: CASRITGGGYEQYF. Here the CDR3 DNA reads TGTGCCAGCAGAATCACTGGCGGAGGCTACGAGCAGTACTTC. This chain links TRBV2 with TRBJ2-7, with a weak D call TRBD2 (5 bases). Germline V lookup: CDR1 SNHLY, CDR2 FYNNEI. The CDR3 covers 14 residues. V was pared by 6 bases and J by 3 bases, with 15 bases between.

Note on this clonotype: This sequence may be a read error, since a much larger clone differs from it by one base. The gene calls are TRBV7-9 and TRBJ2-1; TRBD1 matches 8 bases. The CDR3 has 14 residues. Losses at the gene ends were 4 bases for V and 10 bases for J; bases not matched to a gene: 9. Germline lookup yields CDR1 SEHNR and CDR2 FQNEAQ (reference sequence). DNA for the CDR3: TGTGCCAGCAGCTCAAAGACAGGGGAAGGAGAGCAGTTCTTC. It is translated as CASSSKTGEGEQFF.

The V call is TRBV19, the J call TRBJ2-1, with 8 bases aligning to TRBD2. CDR3 size: 16 residues. The germline V gene encodes CDR1 LNHDA and CDR2 SQIVND (reference sequence). Trimming took 4 bases from V and 4 from J; bases not matched to a gene: 9. The CDR3 here is CASSTRAGLEYNEQFF. The CDR3 nucleotides are TGTGCCAGTAGTACCCGAGCGGGACTAGAATACAATGAGCAGTTCTTC.

Of note for this clonotype: A read error may produce the germline difference seen at one junction end. The CDR3 DNA reads as TGTGCCAGCCTGGACAGGGGTGATTCGCCCCTCCACTTT. Protein product: CASLDRGDSPLHF. The rearrangement joins TRBV28 to TRBJ1-6; 9 bases agree with TRBD1. Per germline, CDR1 MDHEN and CDR2 SYDVKM. The CDR3 consists of 13 residues.

This clonotype was seen ten or more times. The V call is TRBV29-1, the J call TRBJ2-7; 7 nucleotides line up with TRBD1. The V and J ends lost 6 bases and 3 bases, in that order; junction bases with no gene match: 8. The CDR3 runs 13 residues. Germline V CDR1 and CDR2: SQVTM, ANQGSEA. CDR3 nucleotides: TGCAGCGTAGAAACGGGACAGCACTACGAGCAGTACTTC. As protein: CSVETGQHYEQYF.